The rows below give T cell receptor beta chains drawn from one sample of a study of cytomegalovirus exposure and HLA in healthy donors. Profiling relied on immunoSEQ multiplex PCR, and the TCRdb table lists in-frame clones only, not all of them. The profile shows 150,000 to 200,000 clones, 82% of them singletons. The sequenced material came from PBMCs. The receptors come from a man in his forties in good health and CMV-seronegative. The conserved cysteine and the conserved F or W are not part of the CDR3 here. Clone sizes are given selectively: once, few, many, or a class where the clone is expanded.

j_gene	v_gene	abundance	CDR3aa
TRBJ2-2	TRBV5-6	-	ASSRVGQDNTGELF
TRBJ2-1	TRBV5-1	-	ASFSDRDGNEQF
TRBJ2-3	TRBV28	-	ASSPRDYADTQY
TRBJ1-2	TRBV7-3	-	ASSPSGDHGYT
TRBJ1-2	TRBV4-2	once	ASSQAKGGADGYT
TRBJ2-3	TRBV4-2	-	ASSQDGGGRADTQY
TRBJ2-1	TRBV7-3	-	ASSPRTSAYNEQF
TRBJ1-2	TRBV2	-	ASSAQGVGYGYT
TRBJ2-3	TRBV5-1	-	ASIGLAGDPTDTQY
TRBJ2-1	TRBV27	-	ASSFSGAYNEQF
TRBJ2-5	TRBV30	once	AWSGETQY
TRBJ2-6	TRBV4-3	-	ASSQDYLAGGGGANVLT
TRBJ2-2	TRBV5-1	few	ASSDIYPNTGELF
TRBJ1-1	TRBV2	-	ASSVYRGGEAF
TRBJ2-3	TRBV7-9	-	ASHRGRLADTQY
TRBJ2-4	TRBV5-6	-	ASSLVARLNIQY
TRBJ1-1	TRBV5-4	-	ASTRDRVTEAF
TRBJ1-4	TRBV6-6	-	ASSYGQGKGEKLF
TRBJ2-1	TRBV2	-	ASSLIGTANEQF
TRBJ1-2	TRBV29-1	-	SVGAGGAGYT
TRBJ1-3	TRBV11-2	-	ASSPQTRGAGNTIY
TRBJ1-3	TRBV6-5	-	ASSYKDRAGNTIY
TRBJ2-7	TRBV6-5	-	ASSYGLAGATYEQY
TRBJ2-7	TRBV12-1	-	ASSRLAGDSYEQY
TRBJ2-7	TRBV28	-	ATDSGTGEYYEQY
TRBJ1-2	TRBV6-5	-	ASSPATWRGYT
TRBJ2-7	TRBV6-5	-	ASSYSPSDTYEQY
TRBJ1-3	TRBV13	-	ASSLGGNRVGDTIY
TRBJ2-7	TRBV28	once	ASSLYPTTSGRERYEQY
TRBJ1-1	TRBV14	-	ASSLTGIEAF
TRBJ2-1	TRBV19	few	ASSIADRGFNEQF
TRBJ2-3	TRBV30	-	AWSPASGGRTDTQY
TRBJ2-1	TRBV27	-	ASRARPQGGNEQF
TRBJ2-7	TRBV27	-	ASSFRAGWEQY
TRBJ2-1	TRBV15	-	ATSRESNEQF
TRBJ1-5	TRBV6-5	-	ASRPGQGHQPQH
TRBJ1-4	TRBV27	-	ASRDRGLANEKLF
TRBJ2-5	TRBV6-5	once	ASSSTGIPGSQAQY